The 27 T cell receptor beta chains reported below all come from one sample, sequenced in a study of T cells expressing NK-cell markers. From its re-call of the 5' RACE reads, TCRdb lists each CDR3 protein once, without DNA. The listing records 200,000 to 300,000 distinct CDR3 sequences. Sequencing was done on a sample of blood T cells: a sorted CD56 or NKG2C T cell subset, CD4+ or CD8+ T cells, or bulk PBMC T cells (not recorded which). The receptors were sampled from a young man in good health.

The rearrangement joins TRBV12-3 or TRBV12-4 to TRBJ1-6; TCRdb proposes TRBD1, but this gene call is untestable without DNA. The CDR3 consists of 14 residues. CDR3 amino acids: CASSLGEGQSPLHF.

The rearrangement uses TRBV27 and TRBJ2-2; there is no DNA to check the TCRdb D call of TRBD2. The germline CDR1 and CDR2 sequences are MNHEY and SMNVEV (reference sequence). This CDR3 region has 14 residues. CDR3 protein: CASSSPPRTGELFF.

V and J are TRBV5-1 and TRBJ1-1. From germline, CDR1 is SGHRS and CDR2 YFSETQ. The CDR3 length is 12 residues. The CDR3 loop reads CASSLVSTEAFF.

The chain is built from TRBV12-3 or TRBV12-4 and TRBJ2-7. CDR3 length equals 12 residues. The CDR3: CASRKYGVEQYF.

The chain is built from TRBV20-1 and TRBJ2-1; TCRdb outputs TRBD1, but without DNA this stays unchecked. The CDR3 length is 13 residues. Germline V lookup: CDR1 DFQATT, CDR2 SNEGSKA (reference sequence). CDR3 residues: CSAWAPANNEQFF.

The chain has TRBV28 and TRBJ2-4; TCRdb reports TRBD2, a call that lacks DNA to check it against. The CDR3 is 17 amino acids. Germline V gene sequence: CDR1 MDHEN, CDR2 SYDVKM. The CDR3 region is CASSSILQTVAKNIQYF.

The CDR3 spells CSARGVASGRRPGELFF. The rearrangement links TRBV20-1 to TRBJ2-2; without DNA, the TCRdb call of TRBD2 cannot be checked. This CDR3 comprises 17 residues. Germline V gene sequence: CDR1 DFQATT, CDR2 SNEGSKA (reference sequence).

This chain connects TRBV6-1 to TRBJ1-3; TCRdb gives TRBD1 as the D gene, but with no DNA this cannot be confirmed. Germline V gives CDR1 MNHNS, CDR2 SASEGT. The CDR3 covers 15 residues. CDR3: CASSVTGVPGNTIYF.

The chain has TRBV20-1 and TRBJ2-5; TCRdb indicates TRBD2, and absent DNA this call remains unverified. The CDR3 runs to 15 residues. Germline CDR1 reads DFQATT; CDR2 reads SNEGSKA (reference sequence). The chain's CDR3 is CSAILLAGRQETQYF.

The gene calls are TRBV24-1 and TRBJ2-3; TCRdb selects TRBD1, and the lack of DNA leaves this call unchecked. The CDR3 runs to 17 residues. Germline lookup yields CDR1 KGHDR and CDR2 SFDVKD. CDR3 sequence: CATSDLSAGGNTDTQYF.

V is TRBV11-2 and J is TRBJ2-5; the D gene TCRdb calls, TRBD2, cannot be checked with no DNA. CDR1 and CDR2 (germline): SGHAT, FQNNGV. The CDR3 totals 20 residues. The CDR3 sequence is CASSLVGFGLAGYHQETQYF.

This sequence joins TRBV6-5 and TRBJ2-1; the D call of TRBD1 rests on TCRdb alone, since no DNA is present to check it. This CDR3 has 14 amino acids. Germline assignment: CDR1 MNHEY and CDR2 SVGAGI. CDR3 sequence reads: CASSYLNDRSEQFF.

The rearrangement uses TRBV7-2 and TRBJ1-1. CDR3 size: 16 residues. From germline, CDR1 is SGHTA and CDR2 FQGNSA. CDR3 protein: CASSQGVGTMNTEAFF.

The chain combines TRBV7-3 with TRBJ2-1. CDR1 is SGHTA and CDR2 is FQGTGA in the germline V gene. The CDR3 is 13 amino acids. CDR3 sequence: CASSFSTDNEQFF.

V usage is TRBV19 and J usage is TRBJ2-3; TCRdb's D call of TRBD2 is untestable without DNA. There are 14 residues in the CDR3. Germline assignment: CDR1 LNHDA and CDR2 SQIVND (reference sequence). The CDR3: CASSIASGTDTQYF. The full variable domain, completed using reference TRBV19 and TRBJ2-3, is DGGITQSPKYLFRKEGQNVTLSCEQNLNHDAMYWYRQDPGQGLRLIYYSQIVNDFQKGDIAEGYSVSREKKESFPLTVTSAQKNPTAFYLCASSIASGTDTQYFGPGTRLTVL.

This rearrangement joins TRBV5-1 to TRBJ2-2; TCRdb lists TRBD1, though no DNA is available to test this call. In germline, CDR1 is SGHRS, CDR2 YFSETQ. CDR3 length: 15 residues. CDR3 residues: CASSSRGTNTGELFF.

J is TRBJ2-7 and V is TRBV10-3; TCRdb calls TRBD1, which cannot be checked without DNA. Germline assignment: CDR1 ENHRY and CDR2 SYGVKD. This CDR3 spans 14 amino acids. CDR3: CAISRTSPGYEQYF.

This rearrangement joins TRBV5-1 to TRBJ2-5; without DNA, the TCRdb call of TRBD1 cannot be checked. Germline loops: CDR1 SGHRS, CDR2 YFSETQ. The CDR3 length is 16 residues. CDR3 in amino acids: CASSSPGKDFQETQYF.

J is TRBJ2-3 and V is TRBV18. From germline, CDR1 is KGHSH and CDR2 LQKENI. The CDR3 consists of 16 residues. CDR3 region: CASSISRLHGADTQYF.

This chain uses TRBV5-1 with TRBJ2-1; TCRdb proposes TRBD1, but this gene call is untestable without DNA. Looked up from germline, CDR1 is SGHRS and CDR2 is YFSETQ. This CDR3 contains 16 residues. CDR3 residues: CASSYFRGEGYNEQFF.

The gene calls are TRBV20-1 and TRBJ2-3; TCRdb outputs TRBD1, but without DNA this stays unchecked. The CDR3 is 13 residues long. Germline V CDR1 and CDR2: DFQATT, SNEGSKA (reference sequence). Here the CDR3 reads CSARSGGAYTQYF.

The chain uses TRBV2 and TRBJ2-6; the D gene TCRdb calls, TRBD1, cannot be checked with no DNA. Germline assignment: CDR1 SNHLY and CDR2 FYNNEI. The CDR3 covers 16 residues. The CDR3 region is CASSGQARTGANVLTF.

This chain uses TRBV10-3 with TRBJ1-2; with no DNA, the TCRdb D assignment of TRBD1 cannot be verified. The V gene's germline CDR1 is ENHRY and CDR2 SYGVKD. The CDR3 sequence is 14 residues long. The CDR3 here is CAISPGTGPYGYTF.

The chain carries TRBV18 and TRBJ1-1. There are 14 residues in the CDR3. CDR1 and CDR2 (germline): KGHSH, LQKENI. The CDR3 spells CASSLWGMNTEAFF.

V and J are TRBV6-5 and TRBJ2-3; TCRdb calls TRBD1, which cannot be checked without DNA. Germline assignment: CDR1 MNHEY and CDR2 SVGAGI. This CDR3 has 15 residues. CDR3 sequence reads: CASSSTLWGADTQYF.

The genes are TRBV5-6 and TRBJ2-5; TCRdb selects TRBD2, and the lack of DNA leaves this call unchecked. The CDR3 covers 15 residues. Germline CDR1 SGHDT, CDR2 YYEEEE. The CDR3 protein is CASSLGSGRTETQYF.

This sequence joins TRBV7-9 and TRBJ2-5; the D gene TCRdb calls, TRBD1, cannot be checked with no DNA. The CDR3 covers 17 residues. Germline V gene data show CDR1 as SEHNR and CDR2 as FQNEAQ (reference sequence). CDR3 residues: CASSYLRQGAPEETQYF.